The source of this T cell receptor (beta chain) is a study of blood T cells in healthy people across ages (dated by TCRdb to between 2014 and 2017). About the investigation overall: In model experiments, roughly one uniquely barcoded TCR beta cDNA molecule per two T cells was captured by template switching. Age-related changes in TCR beta repertoire diversity were measured in the study by deep sequencing normalized with unique cDNA molecular identifiers. The donors were divided into four age groups: young (average approximately 17 years), middle-aged (approximately 39), aged (approximately 62) and long-lived (roughly 82). Donors of different ages were randomly distributed across sequencing lanes to avoid experimental bias. The study analyzed two additional independent replicas of 1 million unique cDNA reads from the same blood draw for two donors, one aged 18 to 30 and one aged 80 or older. Broad study findings and their caveats: As age increased, observed TCR beta diversity per million T cells dropped in a roughly linear way, and a significant reduction was already evident by age 40. Compared with the aged group, the long-lived group had more naive CD4+ T cells, fewer expanded clones and increased TCR diversity, suggesting age selection. The percentage of naive T cells measured by flow cytometry correlated strongly with observed TCR beta diversity. Since profiling was done on bulk unsorted PBMCs, naive and antigen-experienced compartments could not be conclusively compared. The CMV infection status of donors was not known, potentially confounding age-related changes in expanded clonotypes. Total diversity estimates from one million sequenced T cells were considered lower bounds and underestimates.

This clonotype was counted only a few times. Its cognate antigen has yet to be identified. No qualities accompany the bases; no much larger clone lies one base away. The donors were roughly 38 Caucasian individuals from Russia, aged 6 to 90 years, who were systemically healthy. Ten milliliters of peripheral blood were drawn from each donor into EDTA-treated Vacutainer tubes. Ficoll-Paque density-gradient centrifugation was used to isolate PBMCs, with at least 6.5 million per sample. Total RNA, at least 6 micrograms per sample, was extracted from PBMCs with Trizol reagent. The percentages of naive CD45RAhigh/CD27high T cells were determined by flow cytometry on a PBMC aliquot from every donor. Trimming accounts for 3 bases at V and 5 bases at J, while the number of junction bases matched to no gene is 6. From cysteine to phenylalanine, the CDR3 is 15 amino acids long. Solely the CDR3 DNA is kept, with 45 bases framed from the first base. The CDR1 and CDR2 encoded by the germline V gene are SGHRS and YFSETQ.

The library was generated by 5' RACE. Sequenced on an Illumina HiSeq 2500. A second PCR of roughly 6 to 11 cycles was run with a J-beta primer mix and a sample-barcoded 5' primer. A unique molecular identifier was introduced onto each TCR beta cDNA molecule by a template-switch 5' adaptor carrying 12 random nucleotides. Each sample yielded at least 3 million CDR3-containing paired-end reads. First-strand cDNA was synthesized from all RNA with the Mint cDNA synthesis kit, primed by a TRBC-specific oligonucleotide. Following uracil-DNA glycosylase treatment, all cDNA underwent a first 18-cycle PCR with the universal primers M1SS and BC2_uni_R. The published analysis was carried out like this. Each sample was normalized by randomly selecting 1 million high-quality reads, each carrying a distinct molecular identifier. Reads with shared molecular identifiers were discarded instead of being binned into consensus sequences. MiTCR, set to a Q25 quality threshold and the strictest error-elimination algorithm, was used for CDR3 identification, clonotype clustering and error correction. A nonparametric unseen species model with Euler transformation was used to estimate lower-bound total TCR beta diversity. TCRdb ran its own pipeline on the public reads, namely fastp trimming at Q25 and MiXCR clone calling, and kept in-frame beta chains. Each CDR3 protein appears once, grouped with its most common genes and DNA. TCRdb, not the original authors, processed these V and J calls. This sample has more than 700,000 distinct CDR3 sequences in its table, and about 55% of those were observed once. Roughly two fifths of the sample is taken by the ten largest.

The chain links TRBV5-1 with TRBJ1-1; TRBD1 matches 11 bases in the middle. This clonotype was obtained from a man at least 80 years old in good health. The source material was blood. The CDR3 sequence is CASSSGTGGSTEAFF. The DNA reads as follows: TGCGCCAGCAGCTCAGGGACAGGGGGAAGTACTGAAGCTTTCTTT.